This paragraph covers one T cell receptor (beta chain) sequence. This clonotype was seen a handful of times. It lacks a known antigen. The input lacks base qualities; no much larger clone sits a single base away. The roughly 37 donors, aged 6 to 90 years, were systemically healthy Caucasian individuals from Russia. Each donor gave about 9.2 milliliters of peripheral blood, drawn into EDTA-treated Vacutainer tubes. Ficoll-Paque density-gradient centrifugation was used to isolate PBMCs, with at least 6.5 million per sample. Total RNA was extracted from PBMCs with Trizol reagent, with at least 6 micrograms obtained per sample. Naive CD45RAhigh/CD27high T cell percentages were measured by flow cytometry on a PBMC aliquot from every donor. The CDR3 runs 19 amino acids, cysteine and phenylalanine included. The sequence is cut down to CDR3 DNA, 57 bases in frame from base 1. CDR1 DFQATT and CDR2 SNEGSKA were looked up in the germline V gene (reference sequence). V loses 2 bases at its end and J loses 1 base; junction bases beyond the gene matches: 16.

The data belong to a study of blood T cells in healthy people across ages (dated by TCRdb to between 2014 and 2016). As for the study more broadly: In model experiments, template switching captured roughly one uniquely barcoded TCR beta cDNA molecule for every two T cells. Using deep sequencing normalized with unique cDNA molecular identifiers, the study measured how TCR beta repertoire diversity changes with age. For two donors (one aged 18 to 30 and one aged 80 or older), the study analyzed two additional independent replicas of 1 million unique cDNA reads from the same blood draw. The donors were split into four age groups: young (average 16 years), middle-aged (about 40), aged (roughly 65) and long-lived (about 82). Donors of different ages were randomly distributed across sequencing lanes to avoid experimental bias. The investigation overall reported the following: Compared with the aged group, the long-lived group had more naive CD4+ T cells, fewer expanded clones and increased TCR diversity, a pattern suggesting age selection. Observed TCR beta diversity correlated strongly with the percentage of naive T cells measured by flow cytometry. Total diversity estimates from one million sequenced T cells were considered lower bounds and underestimates. The CMV infection status of donors was not known, potentially confounding age-related changes in expanded clonotypes. Since profiling was done on bulk unsorted PBMCs, naive and antigen-experienced compartments could not be conclusively compared. As age increased, observed TCR beta diversity per million T cells dropped in a roughly linear way, and a significant reduction was already evident by age 40.

The receptor library was made with 5' RACE. These reads were obtained on an Illumina HiSeq 2500. The second PCR ran for roughly 7 to 11 cycles and used a J-beta primer mix along with a sample-barcoded 5' primer. A unique molecular identifier was introduced onto each TCR beta cDNA molecule by a template-switch 5' adaptor carrying 12 random nucleotides. Each sample yielded at least 3 million CDR3-containing paired-end reads. All of the RNA was converted into first-strand cDNA using the Mint cDNA synthesis kit, with a TRBC-specific oligonucleotide serving as the primer. Following uracil-DNA glycosylase treatment, a first 18-cycle PCR with universal primers M1SS and BC2_uni_R was performed on all cDNA. As for how the authors treated the data: For normalization, 1 million high-quality reads, each with a distinct molecular identifier, were randomly selected from each sample. Instead of being binned into consensus sequences, reads with shared molecular identifiers were discarded. CDR3 identification, clonotype clustering and error correction used MiTCR with a Q25 quality threshold and the strictest error-elimination algorithm. A nonparametric unseen species model with Euler transformation was used to estimate lower-bound total TCR beta diversity. The public reads were run again by TCRdb, first through fastp at Q25 and then through MiXCR, and only productive beta chains were kept. Here each entry gathers all rows of one CDR3 protein and keeps the most common genes and DNA. The V and J calls and clone size are TCRdb's, not the authors'. The sample table holds 1.4 million to 1.5 million distinct CDR3 sequences, of which 40% to 50% were seen once. The top ten clones comprise approximately 7.9% of the sample.

Sequencing input: blood. This TCR was sampled from a young woman in good health. Rearrangement joined TRBV20-1 to TRBJ2-3; TRBD2 fits 9 bases in the junction. The CDR3 sequence is CSARTPSGRPDPRTDTQYF. The DNA sequence is as follows: TGCAGTGCTAGAACCCCGAGCGGGAGGCCCGATCCGCGCACAGATACGCAGTATTTT.